This entry lists 6 T cell receptor beta chains sequenced from one sample in a study of blood T cell repertoires in COVID-19. Clones were read by immunoSEQ multiplex PCR, and TCRdb kept only the in-frame ones, dropping some. The sample holds 100,000 to 150,000 clones, over 70% seen once. The sequenced material came from peripheral blood. These receptors all come from a woman aged 45-65 years with acute or convalescent COVID-19.

This chain uses TRBV30 with TRBJ1-5; D is perhaps TRBD1 (6 bases). CDR3 length: 14 amino acids. The germline V gene has CDR1 GTSNPN and CDR2 SVGIG (reference sequence). The V end lost 1 base, the J end lost 6 bases, and 13 bases lay between the germline ends. The CDR3 region is CAWSGGGDGQPQHF. In DNA, the CDR3 is TGTGCCTGGAGTGGAGGGGGGGACGGTCAGCCCCAGCATTTT.

This sequence joins TRBV6-5 and TRBJ2-3; 8 bases match TRBD2. Germline V gene sequence: CDR1 MNHEY, CDR2 SVGAGI. The CDR3 extends over 12 amino acids. With V trimmed by 10 bases and J by 4 bases, 4 bases remained unmatched. CDR3 sequence (DNA): TGTGCCACTGGGCGGGGGGCAGATACGCAGTATTTT. Its translation is CATGRGADTQYF.

This clone showed up just a few times. The chain couples TRBV5-1 to TRBJ1-6; D gene ambiguous. Germline loops: CDR1 SGHRS, CDR2 YFSETQ. The CDR3 sequence is 16 residues long. V gave up 4 bases and J gave up 5 bases, with 16 bases separating them. CDR3 loop: CASSDPRDGNNSPLHF. In nucleotides, the CDR3 is TGCGCCAGCAGCGACCCTCGAGACGGGAATAATTCACCCCTCCACTTT.

The rearrangement uses TRBV18 and TRBJ2-6; 7 nucleotides line up with TRBD1. CDR1 is KGHSH and CDR2 is LQKENI in the germline V gene. The CDR3 sequence is 18 residues long. J was trimmed by 1 base and V by 3 bases; bases with no gene match: 9. The CDR3, as DNA: TGTGCCAGCTCACCGACGTCCCCAGGGGGTTCTGGGGCCAACGTCCTGACTTTC. As protein: CASSPTSPGGSGANVLTF.

The CDR3 DNA reads as TGTGCCAGCAGTACGGACAGGGCCCAGCATTTT. This translates into CASSTDRAQHF. The chain combines TRBV2 with TRBJ1-5; 8 nucleotides align to TRBD1. Germline trimming cut 5 bases from V and 11 bases from J; bases unmatched to any gene: 2. The V gene's germline CDR1 is SNHLY and CDR2 FYNNEI. The CDR3 totals 11 residues.

This clone was observed once. This chain connects TRBV5-5 to TRBJ2-7; no reliable D call. The CDR3 is made up of 12 amino acids. CDR1 and CDR2 from the germline V gene are SGHKS and YYEKEE (reference sequence). Between the trimmed V and J ends, which lost 3 bases and 4 bases, there was a span of 8 bases. The CDR3 here is CASSSAGYEQYF. The CDR3 DNA reads TGTGCCAGCAGCTCGGCAGGATACGAGCAGTACTTC.